Listed here is a single T cell receptor (beta chain). Its antigen is as yet unknown. V trimming: 3 bases; J trimming: 4 bases; junction bases outside the gene matches: 9. The CDR3 is made up of 17 amino acids. Germline-derived CDR1 and CDR2 are MGHRA and YSYEKL. RNA transcripts were the template for amplifying TCR beta CDR3 regions. The study used the HTBI primer set for a first-round RT-PCR of the TCR CDR3. One entry per CDR3 protein results from TCRdb running MiXCR on the multiplex PCR reads. Among hundreds of thousands of distinct CDR3 sequences listed, approximately 15% were seen once. For the diagnoses, clinical symptoms, serum thyroxine and TRAb, thyroid ultrasound and orbital computed tomography were used. These data belong to a study of T cells in Graves' hyperthyroidism and ophthalmopathy. Whole-study results and caveats: The model made its ophthalmopathy prediction, and onset followed a median about 6.8 months later.

The receptor was isolated from a woman aged 30 to 39 with Graves' hyperthyroidism that later progressed to Graves' ophthalmopathy. Sequencing was done on a sample of blood. This rearrangement joins TRBV4-1 to TRBJ2-2, with 9 nucleotides matching TRBD2. This CDR3 reads CASSQGGAGGGTGELFF. The DNA of the CDR3 is TGCGCCAGCAGCCAGGGCGGGGCGGGAGGGGGCACCGGGGAGCTGTTTTTT.